The 26 T cell receptor beta chains below were found in one sample sequenced in a study of blood T cell repertoires in COVID-19. Using immunoSEQ multiplex PCR, the repertoire was profiled, and TCRdb retains in-frame clones only, with some absent. Among more than 50,000 clones, 74% were seen once, and the ten largest hold roughly 27%. The specimen sequenced was peripheral blood. Receptors were obtained from a woman aged 80 or older with acute or convalescent COVID-19.

This sequence joins TRBV30 and TRBJ2-7; 13 bases line up with TRBD2. CDR3 length: 14 amino acids. Germline assignment: CDR1 GTSNPN and CDR2 SVGIG (reference sequence). With V trimmed by 2 bases and J by 6 bases, 4 bases remained unmatched. In DNA form, the CDR3 reads TGTGCCTGGAGTATTGGACTAGCGGGAGTCGAGCAGTACTTC. It codes for CAWSIGLAGVEQYF.

The sample holds a few counts of this clone. V gene TRBV5-1 combines with J gene TRBJ2-7; a possible D gene is TRBD2 (6 bases). Germline CDR1 and CDR2: SGHRS and YFSETQ. There are 17 residues in the CDR3. V lost 4 bases to trimming and J lost 5 bases, with 25 bases between them. CDR3 amino acids: CASSPRTSGARGDEQYF. DNA for the CDR3: TGCGCCAGCAGCCCCCGGACTTCGGGAGCCCGGGGTGACGAGCAGTACTTC.

The CDR3: CASSSGTSGTFGMDEQFF. Here the CDR3 DNA reads TGTGCCAGCAGCTCAGGGACTAGCGGGACGTTTGGAATGGATGAGCAGTTCTTC. The chain is built from TRBV7-9 and TRBJ2-1; the match to TRBD2 covers 13 bases. The CDR3 spans 18 residues. Germline-derived CDR1 and CDR2 are SEHNR and FQNEAQ (reference sequence). V was pared by 4 bases and J by 8 bases, with 14 bases of the junction left unmatched.

The chain is built from TRBV27 and TRBJ2-1; D might be TRBD2 (6 bases). Germline V gene sequence: CDR1 MNHEY, CDR2 SMNVEV (reference sequence). Trimming took 4 bases from V and 5 from J, leaving 18 bases between them. This CDR3 contains 16 residues. CDR3 coding DNA: TGTGCCAGCAGTTGGTGGAGCGGGCGCCCAAACAATGAGCAGTTCTTC. This sequence encodes CASSWWSGRPNNEQFF.

The chain links TRBV6-4 to TRBJ1-1; 10 bases are shared with TRBD1. The germline V gene has CDR1 MRHNA and CDR2 SNTAGT. J was trimmed by 6 bases and V by 5 bases; bases with no gene match: 6. CDR3 length: 14 amino acids. As DNA, the CDR3 is TGTGCCAGCAGTTCGACAGGGGGCTTGGCTGAAGCTTTCTTT. Translating it yields CASSSTGGLAEAFF.

This chain joins TRBV4-1 and TRBJ2-2; 13 bases are a match to TRBD2. The germline V gene encodes CDR1 MGHRA and CDR2 YSYEKL. The CDR3 runs 20 residues. V was pared by 1 base and J by 7 bases, with 15 bases of the junction left unmatched. CDR3 residues: CASSQVGLLAGGPRGGELFF. The CDR3 nucleotides are TGCGCCAGCAGCCAAGTGGGATTACTAGCGGGAGGGCCTCGAGGCGGGGAGCTGTTTTTT.

This sequence joins TRBV6-2 or TRBV6-3 and TRBJ2-1; tentatively, D is TRBD2 (6 bases). Per germline, CDR1 MNHEY and CDR2 SVGEGT. Trimming shortened V by 1 base and J by 6 bases, and 7 bases separated the two germline ends. The CDR3 totals 13 residues. Here the CDR3 DNA reads TGTGCCAGCAGTTACTTCGGGGGCAATGAGCAGTTCTTC. It specifies CASSYFGGNEQFF.

The J gene is TRBJ2-1, the V gene TRBV2; tentatively, D is TRBD2 (6 bases). Germline lookup yields CDR1 SNHLY and CDR2 FYNNEI. Trimming took 0 bases from V and 9 from J, leaving 9 bases between them. CDR3 size: 13 residues. The CDR3 reads CASSEARAGEQFF. The CDR3 nucleotides read TGTGCCAGCAGTGAAGCGCGAGCGGGTGAGCAGTTCTTC.

The chain is built from TRBV18 and TRBJ2-7; 7 nucleotides align to TRBD1. This CDR3 contains 15 residues. The germline CDR1 and CDR2 sequences are KGHSH and LQKENI. J lost 0 bases, V lost 5 bases, and 7 bases had no gene match. In nucleotides, the CDR3 is TGTGCCAGCTCAGCCCCCGGGACAGTCTCCTACGAGCAGTACTTC. Protein: CASSAPGTVSYEQYF.

The V gene is TRBV6-1, the J gene TRBJ1-6, with TRBD1 as a possible D gene (5 bases). The CDR3 totals 15 residues. Per germline, CDR1 MNHNS and CDR2 SASEGT. Between the trimmed V and J ends, which lost 3 bases and 7 bases, there was a span of 13 bases. Here the CDR3 DNA reads TGTGCCAGCAGTGATGGCGGGGCCTTAAATTCACCCCTCCACTTT. It specifies CASSDGGALNSPLHF.

The chain employs TRBV4-2 and TRBJ2-7; 8 nucleotides agree with TRBD2. Germline V gives CDR1 LGHNA, CDR2 YNFKEQ. The V gene end was trimmed by 0 bases and the J gene end by 1 base; junction bases not matched to a gene: 5. The CDR3 spans 16 residues. This CDR3 reads CASSQDFTSGSYEQYF. CDR3 in DNA: TGTGCCAGCAGCCAAGATTTTACTAGCGGATCCTACGAGCAGTACTTC.

The chain is built from TRBV19 and TRBJ1-5; possible D gene TRBD1, 5 bases. V was trimmed by 7 bases and J by 3 bases, leaving 16 bases between them. The CDR3 consists of 15 residues. From germline, CDR1 is LNHDA and CDR2 SQIVND (reference sequence). CDR3 amino acids: CASTPVGGPNQPQHF. Written as DNA, the CDR3 is TGTGCCAGTACCCCCGTGGGGGGACCCAATCAGCCCCAGCATTTT.

V usage is TRBV7-3 and J usage is TRBJ2-2; possible D gene TRBD2, 5 bases. Trimming cost V 2 bases and J 5 bases, with 12 bases left between them. CDR1 is SGHTA and CDR2 is FQGTGA in the germline V gene. This CDR3 region has 15 residues. CDR3 sequence: CASSLERSRTGELFF. The CDR3 DNA sequence: TGTGCCAGCAGCTTAGAGCGGAGCAGAACCGGGGAGCTGTTTTTT.

The V and J genes are TRBV6-1 and TRBJ2-1; 11 nucleotides match TRBD1. The length of the CDR3 is 13 residues. Germline V CDR1 and CDR2: MNHNS, SASEGT. CDR3 protein: CGAGTGGDNEQFF. CDR3 sequence (DNA): TGTGGCGCGGGGACAGGGGGTGACAATGAGCAGTTCTTC.

This clone was observed a few times. J is TRBJ2-7 and V is TRBV4-2; 13 bases are shared with TRBD2. In germline, CDR1 is LGHNA, CDR2 YNFKEQ. V lost 0 bases, J lost 4 bases, and 6 bases stayed unmatched. The CDR3 totals 17 residues. DNA of the CDR3: TGTGCCAGCAGCCAAGAGTGGACTAGCGGGAGTAGGTACGAGCAGTACTTC. It encodes CASSQEWTSGSRYEQYF.

J is TRBJ2-7 and V is TRBV6-5; TRBD2 is a possible D gene (7 bases). The CDR3 has 14 residues. From germline, CDR1 is MNHEY and CDR2 SVGAGI. The V and J ends lost 7 bases and 5 bases respectively, with 18 bases between them. The CDR3 loop reads CASTALGGGHEQYF. CDR3 sequence (DNA): TGTGCCAGCACCGCTCTTGGCGGGGGCCACGAGCAGTACTTC.

This clone appeared many times. This chain joins TRBV19 and TRBJ2-3; TRBD1 is a possible D gene (6 bases). CDR1 and CDR2 from the germline V gene are LNHDA and SQIVND (reference sequence). The CDR3 runs to 16 residues. V lost 5 bases to trimming and J lost 0 bases, with 15 bases between them. CDR3 nucleotides: TGTGCCAGTAGTGAAGACAGGAGAGCTAGCACAGATACGCAGTATTTT. Residues: CASSEDRRASTDTQYF.

V is TRBV29-1 and J is TRBJ2-3; 7 bases fit TRBD2. V shed 4 bases, J shed 0 bases, and the junction held 7 bases outside the gene matches. The CDR3 is 15 residues long. The germline gives CDR1 SQVTM, CDR2 ANQGSEA. This CDR3 is CSVVGLADSTDTQYF. The CDR3 nucleotides are TGCAGCGTTGTGGGGCTAGCGGATAGCACAGATACGCAGTATTTT.

The CDR3 DNA reads as TGTGCCAGCAGGACCGGGACAGGGGGCTTGACTGAAGCTTTCTTT. Its protein product is CASRTGTGGLTEAFF. This chain links TRBV2 with TRBJ1-1; 12 bases line up with TRBD1. The CDR3 is 15 residues long. With V trimmed by 6 bases and J by 5 bases, 7 bases remained unmatched. The germline CDR1 and CDR2 sequences are SNHLY and FYNNEI. Filled out from reference TRBV2 and TRBJ1-1, the complete variable domain reads EPEVTQTPSHQVTQMGQEVILRCVPISNHLYFYWYRQILGQKVEFLVSFYNNEISEKSEIFDDQFSVERPDGSNFTLKIRSTKLEDSAMYFCASRTGTGGLTEAFFGQGTRLTVV.

The V call is TRBV7-2, the J call TRBJ2-3; 9 positions agree with TRBD2. CDR1 and CDR2 (germline): SGHTA, FQGNSA. Germline trimming cut 5 bases from V and 1 base from J; bases unmatched to any gene: 7. This CDR3 contains 16 residues. This chain's CDR3 is CASSRGRAPGTDTQYF. The CDR3 DNA sequence: TGTGCCAGCAGCCGCGGGAGGGCCCCCGGCACAGATACGCAGTATTTT.

V usage is TRBV6-6 and J usage is TRBJ1-5; 7 bases align to TRBD1. The ends lost 6 bases at V and 7 bases at J; junction bases unmatched: 9. Per the germline V gene, CDR1 is MNHNY and CDR2 is SVGAGI (reference sequence). This CDR3 comprises 14 residues. The CDR3 sequence: CASRPTGSRQPQHF. The CDR3 nucleotides read TGTGCCAGCAGACCGACAGGGTCGAGGCAGCCCCAGCATTTT.

The chain uses TRBV27 and TRBJ2-2; no clear D. Trimming took 0 bases from V and 2 from J, leaving 10 bases between them. The CDR3 has 16 amino acids. CDR1 MNHEY and CDR2 SMNVEV come from the germline V gene (reference sequence). The CDR3 spells CASSLSPSLNTGELFF. The CDR3 coding sequence is TGTGCCAGCAGTTTATCCCCTAGTCTCAACACCGGGGAGCTGTTTTTT.

The chain carries TRBV11-2 and TRBJ2-2; 8 nucleotides agree with TRBD2. With V trimmed by 4 bases and J by 1 base, 5 bases remained unmatched. From germline, CDR1 is SGHAT and CDR2 FQNNGV. The CDR3 is 16 amino acids. This CDR3 reads CASSSPAGGNTGELFF. As DNA, the CDR3 is TGTGCCAGCAGCTCCCCGGCGGGAGGGAACACCGGGGAGCTGTTTTTT.

This chain connects TRBV24-1 to TRBJ2-1; a weak D match, TRBD2 (6 bases). V lost 1 base, J lost 5 bases, and 11 bases lay in between. Germline lookup yields CDR1 KGHDR and CDR2 SFDVKD. There are 15 residues in the CDR3. CDR3 in amino acids: CATSDFKAGHNEQFF. CDR3 nucleotides: TGTGCCACCAGTGATTTTAAGGCGGGACACAATGAGCAGTTCTTC.

Only one count was recorded for this clone. The V gene is TRBV20-1, the J gene TRBJ2-5; weak D call: TRBD2 (5 bases). Germline-derived CDR1 and CDR2 are DFQATT and SNEGSKA (reference sequence). CDR3 length equals 16 residues. Trimming stripped 3 bases from V and 0 bases from J, with 17 bases between. CDR3 protein: CSASPPSRRYQETQYF. The CDR3 bases are TGCAGTGCTAGTCCCCCTAGCAGGCGGTACCAAGAGACCCAGTACTTC.

The V and J genes are TRBV18 and TRBJ1-4; D is unresolved. Germline values: CDR1 KGHSH, CDR2 LQKENI. This CDR3 comprises 13 residues. The V end lost 6 bases, the J end lost 3 bases, and 8 bases lay between the germline ends. The CDR3 loop reads CASSAEANEKLFF. DNA of the CDR3: TGTGCCAGCTCTGCGGAGGCTAATGAAAAACTGTTTTTT.